The 29 T cell receptor beta chains reported below all come from one sample, sequenced in a study of OX40 agonist ivuxolimab in advanced cancers. The repertoire was sequenced with immunoSEQ multiplex PCR; TCRdb's copy has only in-frame clones and lacks some. The sample includes 80,000 or so clones, roughly nine tenths seen only once; the top ten take roughly 8%. The starting material was CD4+ or CD8+ T cells sorted from blood, obtained in a trial of the OX40 agonist ivuxolimab. The receptors derive from an adult with an advanced solid tumor such as melanoma, head and neck, liver or kidney cancer.

This sequence joins TRBV14 and TRBJ2-2, with D possibly TRBD1 on 7 matching bases. The CDR3 length is 16 residues. The germline gives CDR1 SGHDN, CDR2 FVKESK. Trimming stripped 4 bases from V and 4 bases from J, with 16 bases between. CDR3 bases: TGTGCCAGCAGCCTATCAGGGGGGCGTAGCACCGGGGAGCTGTTTTTT. This codes for CASSLSGGRSTGELFF.

CDR3 nucleotides: TGTGCCTGGGGGCTGGACTTCAACTATGGCTACACCTTC. This sequence encodes CAWGLDFNYGYTF. The chain combines TRBV30 with TRBJ1-2; no definite D call. CDR3 length equals 13 residues. Between the trimmed V and J ends, which lost 5 bases and 2 bases, there was a span of 12 bases. The germline V gene has CDR1 GTSNPN and CDR2 SVGIG (reference sequence).

The genes are TRBV6-5 and TRBJ1-1; D might be TRBD1 (6 bases). CDR3 size: 16 residues. CDR1 and CDR2 (germline): MNHEY, SVGAGI. V lost 0 bases and J lost 5, with 16 bases in between. The CDR3 loop reads CASSYSTGGGGTEAFF. Written as DNA, the CDR3 is TGTGCCAGCAGTTACTCGACCGGGGGCGGAGGTACTGAAGCTTTCTTT.

This clone occurred once. This sequence joins TRBV6-1 and TRBJ2-3; the D is unclear. CDR1 is MNHNS, CDR2 SASEGT, per germline. This CDR3 has 12 amino acids. The V gene lost 3 bases and the J gene lost 3 bases, with 4 bases spanning the gap. CDR3 sequence (DNA): TGTGCCAGCAGTGACCAAACAGATACGCAGTATTTT. This sequence encodes CASSDQTDTQYF.

The chain recombines TRBV7-3 with TRBJ2-3, with TRBD2 as a possible D gene (6 bases). In germline, CDR1 is SGHTA, CDR2 FQGTGA. The CDR3 extends over 14 amino acids. Trimming left V 4 bases short and J 5 bases short, with 13 bases between. The chain's CDR3 is CASSSGLAKDTQYF. CDR3 nucleotide sequence: TGTGCCAGCAGCTCCGGGCTAGCGAAAGATACGCAGTATTTT.

Notes on this clone: The conserved closing phenylalanine or tryptophan is absent in this CDR3, likely reflecting a read error. The limits of the CDR3 on the DNA are not certain, so only TCRdb's listed CDR3 is given. CDR3: CASSLALSLTFAK. The chain uses TRBV7-2 and TRBJ1-1; the tabulated D call, TRBD1, remains unverified against the DNA. Germline V gives CDR1 SGHTA, CDR2 FQGNSA. The CDR3 is made up of 13 amino acids, end residues included.

The CDR3 DNA reads as TGCAGCGTTGAAGGGGGAGGACTAGCGGGAGGCCGAGAGTACGAGCAGTACTTC. Translating it yields CSVEGGGLAGGREYEQYF. V and J are TRBV29-1 and TRBJ2-7; 14 bases line up with TRBD2. Trimming cost V 1 base and J 4 bases; bases outside gene matches: 12. The CDR3 is 18 amino acids. Germline CDR1 and CDR2: SQVTM and ANQGSEA.

The chain is built from TRBV28 and TRBJ1-4; 7 bases agree with TRBD1. V lost 11 bases, J lost 6 bases, and 6 bases stayed unmatched. CDR1 is MDHEN, CDR2 SYDVKM, per germline. The CDR3 has 12 residues. The CDR3, as DNA: TGTGCCGCAAACACAGGGGATGAAAAACTGTTTTTT. This sequence encodes CAANTGDEKLFF.

V and J are TRBV27 and TRBJ1-6, with D tentatively TRBD1 (6 bases). Deletions cut 8 bases from V and 0 bases from J, with 17 bases between. The CDR3 runs to 17 residues. The germline gives CDR1 MNHEY, CDR2 SMNVEV (reference sequence). The CDR3 here is CASSWGHHSSYNSPLHF. The DNA of the CDR3 is TGTGCCAGCTCCTGGGGACACCACAGCTCCTATAATTCACCCCTCCACTTT.

The chain joins TRBV25-1 to TRBJ1-1, with unresolved D. With 0 bases removed from V and 10 bases from J, the gap between germline ends came to 12 bases. Looked up from germline, CDR1 is MGHDK and CDR2 is SYGVNS. This CDR3 is built from 13 residues. The CDR3 nucleotides are TGTGCCAGCAGTGAATATAGTGTATTAGGAGCTTTCTTT. Its translation: CASSEYSVLGAFF.

V is TRBV5-8 and J is TRBJ2-5; TRBD1 aligns across 8 bases. The CDR3 runs 16 residues. The germline gives CDR1 SGHTS, CDR2 YDEGEE. V was pared by 0 bases and J by 5 bases, with 9 bases of the junction left unmatched. The CDR3 spells CASSLGDARGLETQYF. The CDR3 DNA reads as TGTGCCAGCAGCTTGGGGGATGCCAGGGGGCTTGAGACCCAGTACTTC.

The chain carries TRBV6-1 and TRBJ2-7; 8 bases align to TRBD2. The ends lost 4 bases at V and 3 bases at J; junction bases unmatched: 8. The CDR3 contains 15 residues. Germline loops: CDR1 MNHNS, CDR2 SASEGT. The chain's CDR3 is CASSGTRGAIYEQYF. As DNA, the CDR3 is TGTGCCAGCAGTGGGACGCGGGGGGCGATCTACGAGCAGTACTTC.

In this sample, this clone turned up a few times. The genes are TRBV7-9 and TRBJ2-7, with D perhaps matching TRBD1 or TRBD2 (5 bases each). Germline V gives CDR1 SEHNR, CDR2 FQNEAQ (reference sequence). The CDR3 is made up of 11 amino acids. Deletions cut 3 bases from V and 5 bases from J, with 5 bases between. This CDR3 reads CASSLGDEQYF. Written as DNA, the CDR3 is TGTGCCAGCAGCTTGGGGGACGAGCAGTACTTC.

This clone was observed once. The chain employs TRBV27 and TRBJ1-4; D remains ambiguous. The V end was cut by 2 bases, the J end by 10 bases, with 14 bases between. CDR1 and CDR2 (germline): MNHEY, SMNVEV (reference sequence). CDR3 size: 14 residues. The chain's CDR3 is CASSLTGDRGKLFF. CDR3 in DNA: TGTGCCAGCAGTTTAACTGGGGATCGGGGAAAACTGTTTTTT.

The genes are TRBV5-4 and TRBJ2-5, with 9 bases aligning to TRBD2. J was trimmed by 3 bases and V by 0 bases; bases with no gene match: 6. Germline V gene data show CDR1 as SGHNT and CDR2 as YYREEE (reference sequence). The CDR3 has 16 amino acids. Written as DNA, the CDR3 is TGTGCCAGCAGCTTGGTGGGCGGGGGGGTCAAAGAGACCCAGTACTTC. Translated: CASSLVGGGVKETQYF.

The chain couples TRBV28 to TRBJ2-7; D possibly corresponds to TRBD1 (6 bases). Germline V gene lookup returns CDR1 MDHEN and CDR2 SYDVKM. The CDR3 is 14 amino acids. The ends were cut back, 5 bases at V and 2 bases at J, with 13 bases in the middle. As DNA, the CDR3 is TGTGCCAGCAGTAACAGGGTTAAGACCTACGAGCAGTACTTC. Its protein product is CASSNRVKTYEQYF.

The chain is built from TRBV6-1 and TRBJ2-7; no firm D call. V shed 6 bases and J shed 0 bases, with 6 bases lying between them. CDR1 and CDR2 (germline): MNHNS, SASEGT. The CDR3 sequence is 12 residues long. The CDR3: CASRWYSYEQYF. CDR3 DNA: TGTGCCAGCAGGTGGTACTCCTACGAGCAGTACTTC.

The chain is built from TRBV18 and TRBJ1-1; no clear D. V was cut by 3 bases and J by 0 bases, with 11 bases left in between. The CDR3 sequence is 15 residues long. Looked up from germline, CDR1 is KGHSH and CDR2 is LQKENI. CDR3 sequence: CASSPLDAVNTEAFF. The CDR3 DNA follows: TGTGCCAGCTCACCCCTGGACGCCGTGAACACTGAAGCTTTCTTT.

The genes are TRBV19 and TRBJ2-2; possibly TRBD1 or TRBD2 for D (5 bases each). CDR3 length equals 14 residues. The V end was cut by 3 bases, the J end by 10 bases, with 15 bases between. Germline CDR1 reads LNHDA; CDR2 reads SQIVND (reference sequence). CDR3 region: CASSMRGLMKELFF. In nucleotides, the CDR3 is TGTGCCAGTAGTATGAGGGGCCTGATGAAGGAGCTGTTTTTT.

The V call is TRBV7-3, the J call TRBJ2-1; 11 bases are a match to TRBD2. Trimming cost V 3 bases and J 4 bases; bases outside gene matches: 2. The length of the CDR3 is 15 residues. From germline, CDR1 is SGHTA and CDR2 FQGTGA. The CDR3 DNA is TGTGCCAGCAGCTTGGGACTAGCGGCTTACAATGAGCAGTTCTTC. This gives the protein CASSLGLAAYNEQFF.

CDR3 sequence reads: CASSQGGGEETQYF. CDR3 DNA: TGTGCCAGCAGCCAGGGAGGCGGTGAAGAGACCCAGTACTTC. The chain recombines TRBV5-4 with TRBJ2-5; D might be TRBD2 (6 bases). Germline V lookup: CDR1 SGHNT, CDR2 YYREEE (reference sequence). V was pared by 4 bases and J by 3 bases, with 13 bases between. The CDR3 has 14 amino acids.

The gene calls are TRBV27 and TRBJ1-2; D is perhaps TRBD1 (6 bases). Trimming took off 2 bases at V and 3 bases at J, with 10 bases between the two ends. Germline V gives CDR1 MNHEY, CDR2 SMNVEV (reference sequence). This CDR3 has 14 amino acids. The CDR3 sequence: CASSLGQFDYGYTF. The CDR3 DNA reads TGTGCCAGCAGTTTAGGACAGTTCGACTATGGCTACACCTTC.

The chain is built from TRBV5-1 and TRBJ2-5; unclear D gene. CDR1 is SGHRS and CDR2 is YFSETQ in the germline V gene. Between the trimmed V and J ends, which lost 4 bases and 4 bases, there was a span of 14 bases. The length of the CDR3 is 14 residues. The CDR3 sequence: CASSLTGWGETQYF. The CDR3 coding sequence is TGCGCCAGCAGCCTTACGGGTTGGGGAGAGACCCAGTACTTC.

This clone was counted once. The genes are TRBV19 and TRBJ2-3; D uncertain. Trimming took 3 bases from V and 4 from J, leaving 14 bases between them. CDR1 is LNHDA, CDR2 SQIVND, per germline (reference sequence). The CDR3 sequence is 15 residues long. This CDR3 reads CASSIRAGEADTQYF. The CDR3 nucleotides read TGTGCCAGTAGTATTAGGGCCGGCGAGGCAGATACGCAGTATTTT.

The chain carries TRBV10-1 and TRBJ2-3; D could derive from TRBD1 or TRBD2 (5 bases each). This CDR3 comprises 13 residues. CDR1 is WNHNN and CDR2 is SYGVQD in the germline V gene (reference sequence). Trimming removed 10 bases at V and 5 bases at J, with 16 bases between. The DNA for the CDR3 is TGCGCCACTCGGACGGGACCGGGAGATACGCAGTATTTT. Its translation is CATRTGPGDTQYF.

V gene TRBV2 combines with J gene TRBJ1-2; the D gene is possibly TRBD1 (5 bases). The ends were cut back, 5 bases at V and 3 bases at J, with 13 bases in the middle. The germline V gene has CDR1 SNHLY and CDR2 FYNNEI. The length of the CDR3 is 14 residues. CDR3 nucleotides: TGTGCCAGCAGTCTAAAAACGGGGGACTATGGCTACACCTTC. Protein: CASSLKTGDYGYTF.

The CDR3 nucleotides read TGTGCCTTTAGGGGAGGACAGGCATACACAGATACGCAGTATTTT. Amino acid sequence: CAFRGGQAYTDTQYF. The rearrangement joins TRBV30 to TRBJ2-3; the D gene is possibly TRBD1 (7 bases). Germline V gene data show CDR1 as GTSNPN and CDR2 as SVGIG (reference sequence). The V end was cut by 7 bases, the J end by 2 bases, with 19 bases between. The CDR3 has 15 amino acids. Based on the CDR3 plus reference TRBV30 and TRBJ2-3, the full variable domain is SQTIHQWPATLVQPVGSPLSLECTVEGTSNPNLYWYRQAAGRGLQLLFYSVGIGQISSEVPQNLSASRPQDRQFILSSKKLLLSDSGFYLCAFRGGQAYTDTQYFGPGTRLTVL.

The V and J genes are TRBV5-4 and TRBJ1-1, with D perhaps TRBD1 (5 bases). V lost 9 bases to trimming and J lost 8 bases, with 14 bases between them. The CDR3 consists of 11 residues. Germline-derived CDR1 and CDR2 are SGHNT and YYREEE (reference sequence). The CDR3 DNA sequence: TGTGCCATTAATAGGGACGGCGAAGCTTTCTTT. Translating it yields CAINRDGEAFF.

J is TRBJ2-7 and V is TRBV7-2; TRBD1 agrees at 8 bases. The CDR3 extends over 15 amino acids. Germline V lookup: CDR1 SGHTA, CDR2 FQGNSA. The trim removed 5 bases at V and 6 bases at J, leaving 12 bases unmatched. The DNA for the CDR3 is TGTGCCAGCAGCCGGGTGGGGCAGGGGGCCGGCGAGCAGTACTTC. Amino acid sequence: CASSRVGQGAGEQYF.